A single sample is the source of the 27 T cell receptor beta chains below, sequenced in a study of early T cells in non-severe SARS-CoV-2 infection. In TCRdb, the 5' RACE reads were re-called with MiXCR into one record per CDR3 protein. The table lists around 20,000 distinct CDR3 sequences, 4% to 4.5% of them singletons, with almost 1.5% in the top ten. The sequenced sample was whole blood. Receptor source: an adult who was a healthcare worker with PCR-confirmed SARS-CoV-2 infection or an uninfected control (not recorded which).

This clonotype was seen a few times. V gene TRBV7-6 combines with J gene TRBJ2-5; 7 bases agree with TRBD2. This CDR3 has 16 residues. The junction had 7 bases not matched to a gene; V was cut back by 2 bases and J by 1 base. Germline CDR1 is SGHVS and CDR2 is FNYEAQ. The CDR3 protein is CASSLSGLVSQETQYF. The CDR3 DNA sequence: TGTGCCAGCAGCTTATCCGGACTAGTCTCCCAAGAGACCCAGTACTTC.

This clonotype appeared many times. The rearrangement uses TRBV7-9 and TRBJ1-1; D is unresolved. The germline V gene encodes CDR1 SEHNR and CDR2 FQNEAQ (reference sequence). The CDR3 contains 15 residues. The ends were cut back, 4 bases at V and 4 bases at J, with 16 bases in the middle. The CDR3 sequence is CASSSEARIATEAFF. CDR3 DNA sequence: TGTGCCAGCAGCTCTGAGGCTCGTATTGCCACTGAAGCTTTCTTT.

This clonotype ranks as medium-sized (0.01 to 0.1%). V usage is TRBV20-1 and J usage is TRBJ1-5; TRBD1 matches at 12 bases. J gave up 1 base and V 3 bases, and 4 bases lay outside the gene matches. This CDR3 region has 16 residues. CDR1 is DFQATT, CDR2 SNEGSKA, per germline (reference sequence). CDR3 region: CSARGQGAGSNQPQHF. CDR3 nucleotides: TGCAGTGCTAGGGGACAGGGGGCTGGAAGCAATCAGCCCCAGCATTTT.

There are a few counts of this clonotype. The genes are TRBV5-1 and TRBJ2-7, with D unresolved. V lost 0 bases, J lost 0 bases, and 10 bases lay in between. This CDR3 is built from 15 residues. CDR1 SGHRS and CDR2 YFSETQ come from the germline V gene. CDR3 in DNA: TGCGCCAGCAGCTTGGACCCCGCCCTCTCCTACGAGCAGTACTTC. Translating it yields CASSLDPALSYEQYF.

The chain carries TRBV5-1 and TRBJ2-7, with 8 bases identical to TRBD1. This CDR3 has 15 amino acids. Germline assignment: CDR1 SGHRS and CDR2 YFSETQ. The V and J ends lost 0 bases and 3 bases, in that order; junction bases with no gene match: 5. CDR3 nucleotides: TGCGCCAGCAGCTTGGGGACAGGGTCCTTCTACGAGCAGTACTTC. Its protein product is CASSLGTGSFYEQYF.

This clonotype came up many times. Here the CDR3 reads CASSYSSGDRGSYEQYF. CDR3 DNA: TGTGCCAGCAGTTATTCGAGCGGGGACAGGGGGTCCTACGAGCAGTACTTC. The rearrangement joins TRBV6-6 to TRBJ2-7; 11 nucleotides agree with TRBD1. Germline CDR1 MNHNY, CDR2 SVGAGI (reference sequence). The CDR3 runs to 17 residues. V was clipped by 3 bases and J by 1 base; unmatched bases: 8.

This clonotype was observed many times. The V and J genes are TRBV9 and TRBJ2-3; no reliable D call. CDR3 length equals 14 residues. Germline loops: CDR1 SGDLS, CDR2 YYNGEE. V gave up 0 bases and J gave up 4 bases, with 9 bases separating them. CDR3 in amino acids: CASSVAAAADTQYF. CDR3 sequence (DNA): TGTGCCAGCAGCGTAGCGGCGGCCGCAGATACGCAGTATTTT.

This clonotype was recorded many times. This chain connects TRBV7-6 to TRBJ1-4, with a tentative D call TRBD1 (6 bases). The CDR3 runs 18 residues. Germline V gene data show CDR1 as SGHVS and CDR2 as FNYEAQ. The ends were cut back, 1 base at V and 2 bases at J, with 17 bases in the middle. CDR3 amino acids: CASSLGVSQGRTNEKLFF. CDR3 sequence (DNA): TGTGCCAGCAGCTTAGGGGTATCACAGGGCCGCACTAATGAAAAACTGTTTTTT.

This clonotype was seen ten or more times. The rearrangement joins TRBV4-3 to TRBJ2-1; the match to TRBD2 covers 7 bases. The CDR3 has 17 residues. V lost 0 bases to trimming and J lost 4 bases; unmatched junction nucleotides: 9. CDR1 LGHNA and CDR2 YSLEER come from the germline V gene. CDR3 bases: TGCGCCAGCAGCCAAGAACCCCCCGGGGGGTTATACAATGAGCAGTTCTTC. This encodes CASSQEPPGGLYNEQFF.

In its sample, this clonotype was seen many times. This chain connects TRBV7-6 to TRBJ2-2, with D hard to call. CDR1 and CDR2 from the germline V gene are SGHVS and FNYEAQ. The V end was cut by 7 bases, the J end by 0 bases, with 15 bases between. The CDR3 is 16 residues long. The CDR3: CASTQMTGANTGELFF. The DNA of the CDR3 is TGTGCCAGCACCCAGATGACGGGCGCGAACACCGGGGAGCTGTTTTTT.

There are many counts of this clonotype. The V gene is TRBV5-1, the J gene TRBJ1-1; D gene uncertain. Between the trimmed V and J ends, which lost 1 base and 11 bases, there was a span of 12 bases. This CDR3 is 12 amino acids long. The germline V gene encodes CDR1 SGHRS and CDR2 YFSETQ. CDR3: CASSLSKGEAFF. As DNA, the CDR3 is TGCGCCAGCAGCTTGTCTAAGGGAGAGGCTTTCTTT. Full variable domain (remainder filled in from reference TRBV5-1 and TRBJ1-1): KAGVTQTPRYLIKTRGQQVTLSCSPISGHRSVSWYQQTPGQGLQFLFEYFSETQRNKGNFPGRFSGRQFSNSRSEMNVSTLELGDSALYLCASSLSKGEAFFGQGTRLTVV.

This clonotype was counted at least ten times. The chain carries TRBV27 and TRBJ1-5, with D uncertain. Germline CDR1 MNHEY, CDR2 SMNVEV (reference sequence). CDR3 length equals 15 residues. The ends were cut back, 2 bases at V and 2 bases at J, with 10 bases in the middle. CDR3 amino acids: CASSLSLGGNQPQHF. In DNA form, the CDR3 reads TGTGCCAGCAGTTTAAGTTTAGGTGGCAATCAGCCCCAGCATTTT.

This clonotype appeared many times. The chain employs TRBV20-1 and TRBJ2-3; D not certain. V shed 3 bases and J shed 7 bases, with 17 bases lying between them. CDR1 and CDR2 (germline): DFQATT, SNEGSKA (reference sequence). The CDR3 is 14 amino acids. CDR3 nucleotide sequence: TGCAGTGCTAGGGACCCCGCGCCTCATTATACGCAGTATTTT. Its protein product is CSARDPAPHYTQYF.

This clonotype came up many times. The chain uses TRBV11-2 and TRBJ2-1; TRBD2 matches 14 bases. The trim removed 1 base at V and 7 bases at J, leaving 6 bases unmatched. The CDR3 contains 17 residues. CDR1 is SGHAT, CDR2 FQNNGV, per germline. CDR3 nucleotides: TGTGCCAGCAGCTTAGCCGGACTAGCGGGGGGTACGAATGAGCAGTTCTTC. Translating it yields CASSLAGLAGGTNEQFF.

This clonotype was picked up many times. The J gene is TRBJ2-4, the V gene TRBV12-3 or TRBV12-4; maybe TRBD2 (6 bases). The V end lost 7 bases, the J end lost 0 bases, and 22 bases lay between the germline ends. The CDR3 is made up of 18 amino acids. CDR3 sequence reads: CASTSGRAGRLAKNIQYF. DNA of the CDR3: TGTGCCAGCACCTCTGGACGCGCCGGGAGACTAGCCAAAAACATTCAGTACTTC.

The rearrangement links TRBV7-9 to TRBJ2-3; TRBD1 matches at 8 bases. The CDR3 covers 19 residues. Germline values: CDR1 SEHNR, CDR2 FQNEAQ (reference sequence). Losses at the gene ends were 4 bases for V and 1 base for J; bases not matched to a gene: 16. CDR3 bases: TGTGCCAGCAGCTCCCCAGCAGGGGGCGCTTTTCACGGCACAGATACGCAGTATTTT. This codes for CASSSPAGGAFHGTDTQYF. The complete variable domain, with remaining parts taken from reference TRBV7-9 and TRBJ2-3, reads DTGVSQNPRHKITKRGQNVTFRCDPISEHNRLYWYRQTLGQGPEFLTYFQNEAQLEKSRLLSDRFSAERPKGSFSTLEIQRTEQGDSAMYLCASSSPAGGAFHGTDTQYFGPGTRLTVL.

This clonotype was counted ten times or more. Germline and junction disagree at one end, which may indicate a read error. CDR3 bases: TGTGCCAGCAGTGAAGCCGGGGGGTCCTTCGAGCAGTACTTC. It encodes CASSEAGGSFEQYF. The rearrangement joins TRBV6-1 to TRBJ2-7, with 7 bases lining up with TRBD2. The CDR3 contains 14 residues. CDR1 and CDR2 (germline): MNHNS, SASEGT.

The chain combines TRBV15 with TRBJ1-2; perhaps TRBD1 as D (5 bases). Trimming removed 4 bases from V and 4 bases from J, with 25 bases in between. CDR3 length: 18 amino acids. CDR1 is LNHNV and CDR2 is YYDKDF in the germline V gene (reference sequence). CDR3 protein: CATSTATMRSGAGYGYTF. CDR3 bases: TGTGCCACCAGCACAGCGACCATGCGGAGCGGGGCCGGCTATGGCTACACCTTC.

The table lists this clonotype with many counts. V and J are TRBV20-1 and TRBJ1-5, with D perhaps matching TRBD1 (5 bases). The CDR3 is 13 residues long. With 6 bases removed from V and 3 bases from J, the gap between germline ends came to 12 bases. Germline V gives CDR1 DFQATT, CDR2 SNEGSKA (reference sequence). DNA for the CDR3: TGCAGTGCCCGCAAACAGGTCAATCAGCCCCAGCATTTT. Translation gives CSARKQVNQPQHF.

This clonotype was seen only a few times. This sequence joins TRBV5-1 and TRBJ1-1, with TRBD1 matching 10 bases. The CDR3 length is 14 residues. Trimming took 4 bases from V and 4 from J; bases not matched to a gene: 4. Germline CDR1 is SGHRS and CDR2 is YFSETQ. CDR3 DNA sequence: TGCGCCAGCAGCCCCCGGACAGGGGGCACTGAAGCTTTCTTT. Residues: CASSPRTGGTEAFF.

This chain joins TRBV29-1 and TRBJ2-7; D is unclear. This CDR3 region has 11 residues. Germline CDR1 and CDR2: SQVTM and ANQGSEA. Trimming removed 5 bases from V and 1 base from J, with 6 bases in between. The CDR3 coding sequence is TGCAGCGTTCTAGGATCCTACGAGCAGTACTTC. Its translation: CSVLGSYEQYF.

This clonotype was counted at least ten times. The chain recombines TRBV4-3 with TRBJ1-2; D ambiguous. Trimming removed 0 bases from V and 8 bases from J, with 13 bases in between. In germline, CDR1 is LGHNA, CDR2 YSLEER. The CDR3 spans 14 residues. As DNA, the CDR3 is TGCGCCAGCAGCCAAGAATGGCAGAGCCTGGGCTACACCTTC. Amino acid sequence: CASSQEWQSLGYTF.

There are many counts of this clonotype. The chain combines TRBV12-3 or TRBV12-4 with TRBJ1-5, with D possibly TRBD1 on 5 matching bases. Trimming took off 4 bases at V and 7 bases at J, with 8 bases between the two ends. The CDR3 extends over 12 amino acids. CDR3 in DNA: TGTGCCAGCAGTTGGGGGGGACAGCCCCAGCATTTT. This encodes CASSWGGQPQHF.

This clonotype was counted many times. The J gene is TRBJ2-1, the V gene TRBV12-3 or TRBV12-4, with D hard to call. The CDR3 spans 11 residues. The germline V and J ends were trimmed by 6 bases and 10 bases, with 10 bases remaining between them. CDR3 in DNA: TGTGCCAGCAGCTCGTTAGGGGAGCAGTTCTTC. Translated, it gives CASSSLGEQFF.

This clonotype showed up many times. This chain connects TRBV7-2 to TRBJ2-1, with D possibly TRBD2 on 6 matching bases. Trimming shortened V by 5 bases and J by 5 bases, and 19 bases separated the two germline ends. Germline values: CDR1 SGHTA, CDR2 FQGNSA. The CDR3 runs to 16 residues. The CDR3 DNA follows: TGTGCCAGCAGCACGCCTCGGGGGAGGCAAAACAATGAGCAGTTCTTC. Its protein is CASSTPRGRQNNEQFF.

J is TRBJ1-6 and V is TRBV4-1; perhaps TRBD1 as D (5 bases). Germline CDR1 reads MGHRA; CDR2 reads YSYEKL. Trimming cost V 2 bases and J 4 bases, with 24 bases left between them. This CDR3 is 20 amino acids long. The CDR3: CASSQKADPGPRSYNSPLHF. For the CDR3, the DNA is TGCGCCAGCAGCCAAAAGGCGGATCCGGGACCGCGTTCTTATAATTCACCCCTCCACTTT.

This clonotype was seen a handful of times. This sequence joins TRBV11-3 and TRBJ2-1; 8 bases are a match to TRBD2. Germline V gene lookup returns CDR1 SGHNT and CDR2 YENEEA. With 5 bases clipped from V and 6 bases from J, the junction kept 3 bases outside the gene matches. There are 13 residues in the CDR3. For the CDR3, the DNA is TGTGCCAGCAGCCGGGGGGGCGGCAATGAGCAGTTCTTC. It codes for CASSRGGGNEQFF.